This paragraph reports one TCR beta chain. What it recognizes is unknown. This entry comes from a study of cytomegalovirus exposure and HLA in healthy donors. Study context: The roughly 120 validation repertoires, a later analysis reported, used the same platform as the roughly 660 repertoires from the first cohort.

Regarding the study as a whole: The authors confirmed in vitro that a few CMV-associated chains were specific for CMV antigens. The authors enumerated over 150 TCR beta chains as linked to cytomegalovirus.

Sequencing was performed with immunoSEQ multiplex PCR; in TCRdb, only in-frame clones are kept and a portion is missing. The data contain 50,000 or so clones, approximately 90% of them singletons. This CDR3 region has 13 residues. From germline, CDR1 is MGHRA and CDR2 YSYEKL. Trimming took 2 bases from V and 8 from J, leaving 7 bases between them. The chain joins TRBV4-1 to TRBJ1-6; a possible D gene is TRBD1 (5 bases). The sample was PBMCs. This receptor was obtained from a woman younger than 35 in good health and CMV-seropositive. DNA for the CDR3: TGCGCCAGCAGCCAACAGGGATATTCACCCCTCCACTTT. Translating gives CASSQQGYSPLHF.